This entry is about one T cell receptor beta chain. Its specificity is unknown. Trimming at V came to 4 bases and at J to 7 bases, leaving 7 bases not matched to a gene. The CDR3 contains 15 residues. Germline V lookup: CDR1 LNHDA, CDR2 SQIVND (reference sequence). This specimen comes from a study of cytotoxic CD8 clonotypes in ibrutinib-treated CLL. The study, taken as a whole, reports: Patients had baseline clonality above age-matched healthy donors, and this clonality moved with circulating CD8+ T-cell counts.

The repertoire was sequenced with immunoSEQ multiplex PCR; TCRdb's copy has only in-frame clones and lacks some. The repertoire includes some 100,000 clones, about 53% of them detected once, and about 40% sits in the top ten. The receptor's source is a human donor with chronic lymphocytic leukemia. Sequences were derived from PBMCs, sampled after 24 months of ibrutinib treatment. The gene calls are TRBV19 and TRBJ2-1; 10 bases are shared with TRBD2. The CDR3, as DNA: TGTGCCAGTAGTAGCAGGACTAGCGGTGAGAATGAGCAGTTCTTC. Its translation is CASSSRTSGENEQFF.